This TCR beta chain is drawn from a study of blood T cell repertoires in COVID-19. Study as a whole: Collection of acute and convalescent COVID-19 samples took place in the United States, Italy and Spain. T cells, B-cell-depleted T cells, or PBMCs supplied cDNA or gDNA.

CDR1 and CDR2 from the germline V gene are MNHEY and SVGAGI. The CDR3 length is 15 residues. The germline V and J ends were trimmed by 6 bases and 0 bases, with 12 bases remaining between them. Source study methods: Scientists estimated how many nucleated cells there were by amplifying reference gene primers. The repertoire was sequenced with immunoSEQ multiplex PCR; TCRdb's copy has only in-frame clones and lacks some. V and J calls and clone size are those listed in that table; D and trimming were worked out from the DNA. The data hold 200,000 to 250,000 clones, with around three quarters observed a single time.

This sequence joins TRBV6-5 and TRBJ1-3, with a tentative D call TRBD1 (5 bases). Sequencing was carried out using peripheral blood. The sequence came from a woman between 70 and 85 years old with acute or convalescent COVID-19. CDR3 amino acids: CASSRDRPSGNTIYF. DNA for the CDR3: TGTGCCAGCAGCCGTGACAGACCCTCTGGAAACACCATATATTTT.